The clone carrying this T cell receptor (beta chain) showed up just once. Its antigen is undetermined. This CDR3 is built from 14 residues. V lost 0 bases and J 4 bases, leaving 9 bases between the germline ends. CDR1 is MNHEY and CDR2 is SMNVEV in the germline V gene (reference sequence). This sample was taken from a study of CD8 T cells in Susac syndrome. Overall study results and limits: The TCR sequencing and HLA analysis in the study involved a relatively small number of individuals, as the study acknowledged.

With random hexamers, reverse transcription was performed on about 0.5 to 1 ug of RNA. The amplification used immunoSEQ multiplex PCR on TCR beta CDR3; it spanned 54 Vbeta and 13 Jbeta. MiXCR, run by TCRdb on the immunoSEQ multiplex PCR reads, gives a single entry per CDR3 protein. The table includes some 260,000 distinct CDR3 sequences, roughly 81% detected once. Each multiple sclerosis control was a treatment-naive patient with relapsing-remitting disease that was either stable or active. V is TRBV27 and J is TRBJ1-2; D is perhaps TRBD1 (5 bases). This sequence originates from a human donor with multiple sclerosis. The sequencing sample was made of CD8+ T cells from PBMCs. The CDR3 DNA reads TGTGCCAGCAGTTTATCCTTAGGGGCCTATGGCTACACCTTC. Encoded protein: CASSLSLGAYGYTF.